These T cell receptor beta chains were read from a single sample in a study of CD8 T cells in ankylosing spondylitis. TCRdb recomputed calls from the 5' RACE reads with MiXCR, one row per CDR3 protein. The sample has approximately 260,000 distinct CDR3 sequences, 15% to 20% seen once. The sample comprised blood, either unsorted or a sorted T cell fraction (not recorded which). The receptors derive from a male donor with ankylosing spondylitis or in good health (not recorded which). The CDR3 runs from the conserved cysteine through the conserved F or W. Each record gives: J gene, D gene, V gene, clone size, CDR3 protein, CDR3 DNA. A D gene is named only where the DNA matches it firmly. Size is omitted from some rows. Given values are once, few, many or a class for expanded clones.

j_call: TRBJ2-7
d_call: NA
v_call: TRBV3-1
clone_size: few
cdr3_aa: CASSHGTSYEQYF
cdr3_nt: TGTGCCAGCAGCCACGGGACCTCCTACGAGCAGTACTTC

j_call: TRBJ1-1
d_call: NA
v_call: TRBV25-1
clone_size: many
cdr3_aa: CASSDRNQMNTEAFF
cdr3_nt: TGTGCCAGCAGTGATAGGAACCAAATGAACACTGAAGCTTTCTTT

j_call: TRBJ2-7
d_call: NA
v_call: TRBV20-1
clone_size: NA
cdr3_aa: CSAPTFESSYEQYF
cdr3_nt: TGCAGTGCCCCTACTTTCGAGAGCTCCTACGAGCAGTACTTC

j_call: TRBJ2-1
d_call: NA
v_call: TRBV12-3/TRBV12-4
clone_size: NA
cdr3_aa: CASTGVPDPEESYNEQFF
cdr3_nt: TGTGCCAGCACTGGGGTCCCGGACCCTGAAGAATCCTACAATGAGCAGTTCTTC

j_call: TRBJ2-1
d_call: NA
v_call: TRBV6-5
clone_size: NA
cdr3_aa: CASSRALGEQFF
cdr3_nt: TGTGCCAGCAGCCGTGCTTTGGGTGAGCAGTTCTTC

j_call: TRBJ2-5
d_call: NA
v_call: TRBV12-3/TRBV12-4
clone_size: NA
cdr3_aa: CASSLRGALLETQYF
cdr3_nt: TGTGCCAGCAGTTTAAGAGGGGCGCTACTTGAGACCCAGTACTTC

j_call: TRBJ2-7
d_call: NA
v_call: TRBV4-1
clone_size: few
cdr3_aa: CASSQDKGRGYEQYF
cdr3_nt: TGCGCCAGCAGCCAAGATAAAGGTCGAGGGTACGAGCAGTACTTC

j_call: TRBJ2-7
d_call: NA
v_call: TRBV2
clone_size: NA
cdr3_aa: CASKRYYYEQYF
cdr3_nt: TGTGCCAGCAAGAGGTACTACTACGAGCAGTACTTC

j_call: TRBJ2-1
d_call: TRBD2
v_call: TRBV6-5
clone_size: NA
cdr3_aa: CASSYPAGGSNEQFF
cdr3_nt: TGTGCCAGCAGTTACCCGGCGGGAGGGAGCAATGAGCAGTTCTTC

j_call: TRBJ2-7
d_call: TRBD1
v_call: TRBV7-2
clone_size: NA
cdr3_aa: CASSSFDREYEQYF
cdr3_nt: TGTGCCAGCAGCTCCTTCGACAGGGAGTACGAGCAGTACTTC

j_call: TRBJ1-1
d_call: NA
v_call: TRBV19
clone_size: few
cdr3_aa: CASRTQGNTEAFF
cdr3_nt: TGTGCCAGTAGAACCCAAGGGAACACTGAAGCTTTCTTT

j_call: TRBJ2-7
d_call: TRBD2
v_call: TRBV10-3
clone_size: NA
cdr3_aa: CAISGTSGRDSYEQYF
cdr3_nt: TGTGCCATCAGCGGGACTAGCGGGAGAGACTCCTACGAGCAGTACTTC

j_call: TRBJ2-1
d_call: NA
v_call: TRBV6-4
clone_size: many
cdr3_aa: CASSLGSSNEHFF
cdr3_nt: TGTGCCAGCAGTCTTGGCAGTTCCAATGAGCATTTCTTC

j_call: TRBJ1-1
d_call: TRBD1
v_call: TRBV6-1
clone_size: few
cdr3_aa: CASNVKDRVWTEAFF
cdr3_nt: TGTGCCAGCAACGTAAAAGACAGGGTTTGGACTGAAGCTTTCTTT

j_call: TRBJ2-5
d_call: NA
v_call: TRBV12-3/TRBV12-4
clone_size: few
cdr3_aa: CASSLRLREETQYF
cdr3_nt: TGTGCCAGCAGTTTACGGCTACGGGAGGAGACCCAGTACTTC

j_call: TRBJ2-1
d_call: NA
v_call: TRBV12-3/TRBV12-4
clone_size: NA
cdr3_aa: CASSLPVNNEQFF
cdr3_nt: TGTGCCAGCAGTTTACCAGTGAACAATGAGCAGTTCTTC

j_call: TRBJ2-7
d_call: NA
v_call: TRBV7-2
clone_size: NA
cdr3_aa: CASSLSTPLEQYF
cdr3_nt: TGTGCCAGCAGCCTTTCGACCCCCCTAGAGCAGTACTTC

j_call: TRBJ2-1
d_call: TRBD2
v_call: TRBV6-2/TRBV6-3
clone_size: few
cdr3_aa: CASSPVLAGYEQFF
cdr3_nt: TGTGCCAGCAGTCCAGTACTAGCGGGATATGAGCAGTTCTTC

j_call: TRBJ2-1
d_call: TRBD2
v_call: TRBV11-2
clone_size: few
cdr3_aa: CASSSETSGGSYNEQFF
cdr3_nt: TGTGCCAGCAGCTCCGAGACTAGCGGGGGGTCCTACAATGAGCAGTTCTTC

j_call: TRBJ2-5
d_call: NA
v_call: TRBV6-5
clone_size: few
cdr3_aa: CASSYVGGEGETQYF
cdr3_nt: TGTGCCAGCAGTTATGTGGGGGGTGAGGGGGAGACCCAGTACTTC

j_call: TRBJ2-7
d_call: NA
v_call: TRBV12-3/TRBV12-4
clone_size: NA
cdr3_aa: CASSLQGARRYEQYF
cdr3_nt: TGTGCCAGCAGTTTACAAGGGGCGCGTCGGTACGAGCAGTACTTC

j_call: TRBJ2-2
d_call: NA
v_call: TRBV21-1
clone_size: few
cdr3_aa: CASSKAGAAGGCDTGELFF
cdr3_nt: TGTGCCAGCAGCAAGGCGGGGGCAGCGGGAGGGTGCGACACCGGGGAGCTGTTTTTT

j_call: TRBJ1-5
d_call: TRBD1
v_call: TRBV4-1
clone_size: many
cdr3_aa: CASSHPTGILQPQHF
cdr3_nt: TGCGCCAGCAGCCACCCGACAGGGATTCTTCAGCCCCAGCATTTT

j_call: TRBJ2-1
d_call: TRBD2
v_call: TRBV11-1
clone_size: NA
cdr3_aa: CASSELYRPGLAGGTYNEQFF
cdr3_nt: TGTGCCAGCAGCGAACTATATCGACCGGGACTAGCGGGAGGTACCTACAATGAGCAGTTCTTC

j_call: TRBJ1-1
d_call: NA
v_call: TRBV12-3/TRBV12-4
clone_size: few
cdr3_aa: CASSLAGLAEAFF
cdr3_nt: TGTGCCAGCAGTTTAGCGGGTTTGGCTGAAGCTTTCTTT

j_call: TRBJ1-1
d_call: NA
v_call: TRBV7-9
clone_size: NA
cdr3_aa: CASPQPGADTEAFF
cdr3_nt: TGTGCCAGCCCTCAGCCAGGGGCTGACACTGAAGCTTTCTTT

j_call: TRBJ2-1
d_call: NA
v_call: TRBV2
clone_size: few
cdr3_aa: CASSELQRSYNEQFF
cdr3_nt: TGTGCCAGCAGTGAACTACAGCGCTCCTACAATGAGCAGTTCTTC

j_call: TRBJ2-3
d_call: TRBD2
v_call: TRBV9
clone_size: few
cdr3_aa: CASSVAGGFATDTQYF
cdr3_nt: TGTGCCAGCAGCGTAGCGGGGGGGTTTGCCACAGATACGCAGTATTTT

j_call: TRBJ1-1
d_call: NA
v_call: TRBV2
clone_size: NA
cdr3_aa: CASIVQENTEAFF
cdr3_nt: TGTGCCAGCATTGTACAGGAGAACACTGAAGCTTTCTTT

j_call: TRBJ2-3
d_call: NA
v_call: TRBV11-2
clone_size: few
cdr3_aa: CASSYVDTQYF
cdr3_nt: TGTGCCAGCAGCTATGTGGATACGCAGTATTTT

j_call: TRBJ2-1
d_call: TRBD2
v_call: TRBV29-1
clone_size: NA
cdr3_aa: CSVAGTMREQFF
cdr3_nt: TGCAGCGTAGCCGGGACTATGCGTGAGCAGTTCTTC

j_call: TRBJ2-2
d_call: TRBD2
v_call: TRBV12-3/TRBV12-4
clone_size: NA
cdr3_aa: CAGRLAGGSGELFF
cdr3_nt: TGTGCCGGTCGACTAGCGGGAGGATCCGGGGAGCTGTTTTTT

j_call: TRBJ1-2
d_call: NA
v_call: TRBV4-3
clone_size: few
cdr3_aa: CASSQVLLPYGYTF
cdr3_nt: TGCGCCAGCAGCCAAGTCCTCCTCCCGTATGGCTACACCTTC

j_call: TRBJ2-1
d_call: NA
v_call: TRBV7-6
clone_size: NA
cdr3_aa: CASSLGATYGQFEQFF
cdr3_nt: TGTGCCAGCAGCTTAGGGGCTACCTATGGGCAGTTTGAGCAGTTCTTC

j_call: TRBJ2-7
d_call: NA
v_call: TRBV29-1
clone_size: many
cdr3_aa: CSAVGYEGSYEQYF
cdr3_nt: TGCAGCGCGGTCGGCTACGAGGGGAGCTACGAGCAGTACTTC

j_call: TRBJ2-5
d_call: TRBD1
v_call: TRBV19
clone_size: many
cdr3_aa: CASSTTGTGGFETQYF
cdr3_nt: TGTGCCAGTAGCACAACCGGGACAGGGGGCTTCGAGACCCAGTACTTC

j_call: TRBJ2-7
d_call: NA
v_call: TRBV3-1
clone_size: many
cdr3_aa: CASSQHGYEQYF
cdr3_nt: TGTGCCAGCAGCCAACATGGGTACGAGCAGTACTTC

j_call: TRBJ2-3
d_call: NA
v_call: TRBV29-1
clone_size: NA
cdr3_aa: CSVMGLSASTDTQYF
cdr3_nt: TGCAGCGTCATGGGGCTTAGCGCTAGCACAGATACGCAGTATTTT

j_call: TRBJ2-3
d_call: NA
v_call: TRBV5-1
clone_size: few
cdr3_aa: CASSLGLAHSTDTQYF
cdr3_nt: TGCGCCAGCAGCTTGGGTTTAGCACACTCCACAGATACGCAGTATTTT

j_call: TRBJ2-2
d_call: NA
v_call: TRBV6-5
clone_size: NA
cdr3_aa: CASSYSRGGTGELFF
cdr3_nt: TGTGCCAGCAGTTACTCAAGGGGAGGCACCGGGGAGCTGTTTTTT

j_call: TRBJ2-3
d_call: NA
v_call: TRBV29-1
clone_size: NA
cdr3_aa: CSGAPPATDTQYF
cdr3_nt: TGCAGCGGGGCTCCGCCGGCCACAGATACGCAGTATTTT

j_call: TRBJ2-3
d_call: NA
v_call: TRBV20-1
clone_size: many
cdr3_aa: CSAREVMPSTDTQYF
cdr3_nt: TGCAGTGCTAGAGAAGTGATGCCGAGCACAGATACGCAGTATTTT

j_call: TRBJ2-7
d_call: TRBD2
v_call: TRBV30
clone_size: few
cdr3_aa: CAWSVGLAGENYEQYF
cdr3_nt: TGTGCCTGGAGTGTAGGCCTAGCGGGAGAGAATTACGAGCAGTACTTC

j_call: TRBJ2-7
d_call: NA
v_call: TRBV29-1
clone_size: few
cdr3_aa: CSVVVGEGEQYF
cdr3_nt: TGCAGCGTTGTGGTGGGAGAGGGCGAGCAGTACTTC

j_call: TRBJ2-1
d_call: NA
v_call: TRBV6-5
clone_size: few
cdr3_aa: CASQDSYNEQFF
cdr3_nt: TGTGCCAGCCAGGATTCCTACAATGAGCAGTTCTTC

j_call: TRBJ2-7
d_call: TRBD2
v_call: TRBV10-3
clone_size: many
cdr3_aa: CAISVGREAREQYF
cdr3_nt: TGTGCCATCAGTGTGGGGCGGGAGGCTCGAGAGCAGTACTTC

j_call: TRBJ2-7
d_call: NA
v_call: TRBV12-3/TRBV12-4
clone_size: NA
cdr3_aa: CASSPTGPTDEQYF
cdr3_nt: TGTGCCAGCAGCCCGACGGGACCCACCGACGAGCAGTACTTC

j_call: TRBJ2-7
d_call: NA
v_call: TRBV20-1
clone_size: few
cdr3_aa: CSARDEGSYEQYF
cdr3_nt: TGCAGTGCTAGAGATGAGGGCTCCTACGAGCAGTACTTC